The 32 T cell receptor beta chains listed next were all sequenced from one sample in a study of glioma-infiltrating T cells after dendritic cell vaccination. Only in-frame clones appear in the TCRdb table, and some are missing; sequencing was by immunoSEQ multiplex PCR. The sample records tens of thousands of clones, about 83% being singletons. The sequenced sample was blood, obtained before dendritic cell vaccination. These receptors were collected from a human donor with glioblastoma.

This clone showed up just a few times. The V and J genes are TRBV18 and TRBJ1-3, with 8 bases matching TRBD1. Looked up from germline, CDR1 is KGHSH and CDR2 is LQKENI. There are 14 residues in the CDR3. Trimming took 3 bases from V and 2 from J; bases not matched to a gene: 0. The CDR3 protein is CASSPTGAGNTIYF. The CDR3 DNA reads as TGTGCCAGCTCACCGACAGGGGCTGGAAACACCATATATTTT. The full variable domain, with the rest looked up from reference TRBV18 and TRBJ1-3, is NAGVMQNPRHLVRRRGQEARLRCSPMKGHSHVYWYRQLPEEGLKFMVYLQKENIIDESGMPKERFSAEFPKEGPSILRIQQVVRGDSAAYFCASSPTGAGNTIYFGEGSWLTVV.

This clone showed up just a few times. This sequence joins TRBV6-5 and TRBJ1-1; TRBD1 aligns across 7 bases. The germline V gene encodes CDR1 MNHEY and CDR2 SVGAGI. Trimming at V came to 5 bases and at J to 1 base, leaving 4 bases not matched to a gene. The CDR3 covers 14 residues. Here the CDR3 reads CASSRQGKNTEAFF. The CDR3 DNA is TGTGCCAGCAGTCGACAGGGTAAGAACACTGAAGCTTTCTTT.

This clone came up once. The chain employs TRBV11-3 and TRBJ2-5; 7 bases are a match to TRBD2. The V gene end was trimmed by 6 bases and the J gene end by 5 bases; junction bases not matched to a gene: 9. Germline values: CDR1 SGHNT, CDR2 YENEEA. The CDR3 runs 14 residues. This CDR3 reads CASRRRGGEETQYF. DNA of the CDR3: TGTGCCAGCAGACGGCGCGGGGGAGAGGAGACCCAGTACTTC.

CDR3 in DNA: TGTGCCAGCAGCGTGACTAGCACCCGACCAACAGATACGCAGTATTTT. Residues: CASSVTSTRPTDTQYF. The chain recombines TRBV7-9 with TRBJ2-3; TRBD2 matches at 7 bases. The CDR3 is 16 residues long. CDR1 is SEHNR and CDR2 is FQNEAQ in the germline V gene (reference sequence). V dropped 5 bases and J dropped 3; count of bases not matched to a gene: 11.

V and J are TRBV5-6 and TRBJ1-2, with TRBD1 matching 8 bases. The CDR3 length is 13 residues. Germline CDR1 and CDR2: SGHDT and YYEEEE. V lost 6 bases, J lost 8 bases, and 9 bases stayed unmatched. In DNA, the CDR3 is TGTGCCAGCACCCTACAGGGGGGTTACGGCTACACCTTC. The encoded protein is CASTLQGGYGYTF.

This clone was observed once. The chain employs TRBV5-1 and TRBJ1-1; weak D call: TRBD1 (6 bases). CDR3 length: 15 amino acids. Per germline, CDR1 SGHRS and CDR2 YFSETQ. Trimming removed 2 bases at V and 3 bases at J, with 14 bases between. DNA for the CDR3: TGCGCCAGCAGCTTCTCCCCCTCAGGGGACACTGAAGCTTTCTTT. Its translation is CASSFSPSGDTEAFF.

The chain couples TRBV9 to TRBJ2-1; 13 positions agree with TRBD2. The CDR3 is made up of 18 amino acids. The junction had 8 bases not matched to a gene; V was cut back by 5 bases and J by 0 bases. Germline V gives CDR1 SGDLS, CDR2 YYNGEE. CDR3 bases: TGTGCCAGCAGTGCGGGACTAGCGGGGACGAGCTCCTACAATGAGCAGTTCTTC. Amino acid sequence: CASSAGLAGTSSYNEQFF.

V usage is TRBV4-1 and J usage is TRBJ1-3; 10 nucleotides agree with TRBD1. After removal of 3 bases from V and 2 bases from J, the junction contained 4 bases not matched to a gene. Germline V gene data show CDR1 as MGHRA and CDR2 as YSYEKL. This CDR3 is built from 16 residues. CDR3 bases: TGCGCCAGCAGCCAGACGACAGGGGGCACTGGAAACACCATATATTTT. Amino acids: CASSQTTGGTGNTIYF.

The CDR3 DNA is TGCGCCAGCAGCTTGTACGGTCAGGGAGGGGAGACCCAGTACTTC. Encoded protein: CASSLYGQGGETQYF. V usage is TRBV5-1 and J usage is TRBJ2-5; 7 bases map to TRBD2. The length of the CDR3 is 15 residues. The V gene's germline CDR1 is SGHRS and CDR2 YFSETQ. V lost 1 base to trimming and J lost 5 bases; unmatched junction nucleotides: 8.

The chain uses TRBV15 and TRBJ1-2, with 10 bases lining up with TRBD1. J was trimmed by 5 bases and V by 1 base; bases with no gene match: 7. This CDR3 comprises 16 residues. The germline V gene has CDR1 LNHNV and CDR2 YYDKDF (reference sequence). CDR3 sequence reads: CATSRAFGQGDYGYTF. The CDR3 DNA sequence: TGTGCCACCAGCAGAGCTTTTGGACAGGGGGATTATGGCTACACCTTC.

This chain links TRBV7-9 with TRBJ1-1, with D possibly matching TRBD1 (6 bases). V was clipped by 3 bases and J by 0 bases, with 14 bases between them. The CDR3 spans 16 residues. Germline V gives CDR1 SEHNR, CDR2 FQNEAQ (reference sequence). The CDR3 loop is CASSLGQGSVNTEAFF. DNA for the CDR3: TGTGCCAGCAGCTTGGGACAAGGGTCGGTGAACACTGAAGCTTTCTTT.

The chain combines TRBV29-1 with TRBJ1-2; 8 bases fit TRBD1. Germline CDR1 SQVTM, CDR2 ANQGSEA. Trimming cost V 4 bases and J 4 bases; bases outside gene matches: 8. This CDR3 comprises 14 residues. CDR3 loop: CSVGSRGHGYGYTF. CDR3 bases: TGCAGCGTTGGTTCCAGGGGGCATGGCTATGGCTACACCTTC.

The CDR3 coding sequence is TGCGCCAGCAGCTCGTCAGGGGCCTTAAATGAAAAACTGTTTTTT. This gives the protein CASSSSGALNEKLFF. V usage is TRBV5-1 and J usage is TRBJ1-4, with D possibly matching TRBD1 (6 bases). The ends were cut back, 3 bases at V and 5 bases at J, with 14 bases in the middle. This CDR3 has 15 amino acids. Germline V gives CDR1 SGHRS, CDR2 YFSETQ.

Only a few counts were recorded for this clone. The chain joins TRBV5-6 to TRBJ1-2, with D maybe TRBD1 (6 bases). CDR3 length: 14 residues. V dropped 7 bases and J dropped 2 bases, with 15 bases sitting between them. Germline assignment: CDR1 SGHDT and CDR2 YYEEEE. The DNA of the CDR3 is TGTGCCAGCGGGCCGACAGGCGCGAACTATGGCTACACCTTC. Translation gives CASGPTGANYGYTF.

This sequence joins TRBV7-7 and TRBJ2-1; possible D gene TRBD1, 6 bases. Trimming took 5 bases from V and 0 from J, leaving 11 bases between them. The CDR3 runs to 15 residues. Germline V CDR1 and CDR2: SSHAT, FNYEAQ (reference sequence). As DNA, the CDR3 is TGTGCCAGCAGCCCTAGGACAGCCTCCTACAATGAGCAGTTCTTC. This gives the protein CASSPRTASYNEQFF. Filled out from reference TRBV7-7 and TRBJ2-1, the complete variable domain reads GAGVSQSPRYKVTKRGQDVTLRCDPISSHATLYWYQQALGQGPEFLTYFNYEAQPDKSGLPSDRFSAERPEGSISTLTIQRTEQRDSAMYRCASSPRTASYNEQFFGPGTRLTVL.

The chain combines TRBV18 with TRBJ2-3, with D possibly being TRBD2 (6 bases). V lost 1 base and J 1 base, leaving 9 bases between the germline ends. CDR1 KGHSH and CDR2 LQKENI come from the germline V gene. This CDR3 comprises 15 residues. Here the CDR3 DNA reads TGTGCCAGCTCACCACGCGGCGGGGGCACAGATACGCAGTATTTT. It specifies CASSPRGGGTDTQYF.

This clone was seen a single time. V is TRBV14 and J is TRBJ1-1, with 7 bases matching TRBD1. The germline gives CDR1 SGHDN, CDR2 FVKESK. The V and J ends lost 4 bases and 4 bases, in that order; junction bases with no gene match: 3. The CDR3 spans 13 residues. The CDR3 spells CASSLGQSTEAFF. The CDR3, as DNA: TGTGCCAGCAGCCTGGGACAGTCCACTGAAGCTTTCTTT.

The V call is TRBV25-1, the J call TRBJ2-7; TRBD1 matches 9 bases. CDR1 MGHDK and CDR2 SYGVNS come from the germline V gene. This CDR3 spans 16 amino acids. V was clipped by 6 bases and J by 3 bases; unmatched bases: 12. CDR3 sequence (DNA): TGTGCCAGCAGGAGGGGGACAGGGTCCCTCCACTACGAGCAGTACTTC. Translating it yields CASRRGTGSLHYEQYF.

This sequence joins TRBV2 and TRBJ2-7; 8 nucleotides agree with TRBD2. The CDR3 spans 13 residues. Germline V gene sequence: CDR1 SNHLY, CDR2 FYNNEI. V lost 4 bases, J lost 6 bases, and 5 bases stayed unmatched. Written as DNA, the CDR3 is TGTGCCAGCAGTGTTCTCGGGAGGGGCGAGCAGTACTTC. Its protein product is CASSVLGRGEQYF.

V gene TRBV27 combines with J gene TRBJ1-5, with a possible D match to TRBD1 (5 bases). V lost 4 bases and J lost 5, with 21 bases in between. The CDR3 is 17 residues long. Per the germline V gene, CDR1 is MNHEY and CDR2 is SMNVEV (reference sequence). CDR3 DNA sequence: TGTGCCAGCAGTTCCCTATTGGCTCGGGGGAGAGATCAGCCCCAGCATTTT. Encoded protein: CASSSLLARGRDQPQHF.

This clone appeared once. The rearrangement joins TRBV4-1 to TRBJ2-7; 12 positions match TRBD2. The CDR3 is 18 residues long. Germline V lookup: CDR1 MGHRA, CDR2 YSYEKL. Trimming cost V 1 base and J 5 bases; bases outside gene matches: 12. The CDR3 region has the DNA TGCGCCAGCAGCCAAGGACTAGCGGGGGCACTAACAAGACACGAGCAGTACTTC. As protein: CASSQGLAGALTRHEQYF.

The CDR3 bases are TGTGCCAGCCGAGAGGGGGGAGGGACCTCCTACGAGCAGTACTTC. Translation gives CASREGGGTSYEQYF. This chain connects TRBV6-5 to TRBJ2-7; D is perhaps TRBD2 (7 bases). The CDR3 loop spans 15 amino acids. Between the trimmed V and J ends, which lost 8 bases and 0 bases, there was a span of 17 bases. Germline loops: CDR1 MNHEY, CDR2 SVGAGI.

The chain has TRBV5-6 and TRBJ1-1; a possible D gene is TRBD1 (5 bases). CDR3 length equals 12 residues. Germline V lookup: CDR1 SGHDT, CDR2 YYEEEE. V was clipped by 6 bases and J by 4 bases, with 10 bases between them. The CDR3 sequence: CASTGGVTEAFF. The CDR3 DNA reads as TGTGCCAGCACGGGAGGGGTCACTGAAGCTTTCTTT.

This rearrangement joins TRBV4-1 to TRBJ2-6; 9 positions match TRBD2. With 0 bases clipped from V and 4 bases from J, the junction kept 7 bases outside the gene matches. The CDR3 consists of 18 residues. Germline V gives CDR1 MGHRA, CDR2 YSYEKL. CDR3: CASSQELAGVAGANVLTF. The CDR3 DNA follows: TGCGCCAGCAGCCAAGAATTAGCGGGAGTTGCAGGGGCCAACGTCCTGACTTTC.

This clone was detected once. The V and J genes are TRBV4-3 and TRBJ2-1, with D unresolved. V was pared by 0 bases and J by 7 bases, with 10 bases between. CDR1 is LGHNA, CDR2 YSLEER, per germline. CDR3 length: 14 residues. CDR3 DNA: TGCGCCAGCAGCCAAGATGGCCGAGGTAATGAGCAGTTCTTC. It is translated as CASSQDGRGNEQFF.

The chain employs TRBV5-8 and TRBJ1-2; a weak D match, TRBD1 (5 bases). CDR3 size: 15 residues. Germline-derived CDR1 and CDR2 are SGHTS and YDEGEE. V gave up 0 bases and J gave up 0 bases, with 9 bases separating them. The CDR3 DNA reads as TGTGCCAGCAGCTTGGACCCAGGGACTAACTATGGCTACACCTTC. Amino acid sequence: CASSLDPGTNYGYTF.

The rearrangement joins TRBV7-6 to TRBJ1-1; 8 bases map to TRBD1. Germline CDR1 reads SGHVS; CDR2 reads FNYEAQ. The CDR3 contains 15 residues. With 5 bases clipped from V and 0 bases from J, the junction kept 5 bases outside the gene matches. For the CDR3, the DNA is TGTGCCAGCAGCCCCGGACAGGGAGTGAACACTGAAGCTTTCTTT. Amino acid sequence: CASSPGQGVNTEAFF.

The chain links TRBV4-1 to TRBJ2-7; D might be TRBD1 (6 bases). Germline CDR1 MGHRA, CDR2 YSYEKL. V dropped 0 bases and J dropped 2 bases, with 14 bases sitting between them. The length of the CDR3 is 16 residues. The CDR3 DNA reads TGCGCCAGCAGCCAAGATTTAGAGGGGGAGACCTACGAGCAGTACTTC. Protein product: CASSQDLEGETYEQYF.

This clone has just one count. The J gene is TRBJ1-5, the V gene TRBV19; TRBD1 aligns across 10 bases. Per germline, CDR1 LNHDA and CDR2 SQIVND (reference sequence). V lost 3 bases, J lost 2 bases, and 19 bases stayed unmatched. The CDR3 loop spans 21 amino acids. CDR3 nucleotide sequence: TGTGCCAGTAGTATGCGGGGCCTCGACAGGGGGCTATTTGGTGGCAATCAGCCCCAGCATTTT. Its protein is CASSMRGLDRGLFGGNQPQHF.

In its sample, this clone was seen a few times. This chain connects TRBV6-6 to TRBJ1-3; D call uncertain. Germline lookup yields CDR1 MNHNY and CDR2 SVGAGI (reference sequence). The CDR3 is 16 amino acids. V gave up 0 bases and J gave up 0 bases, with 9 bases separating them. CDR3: CASSYSVQSSGNTIYF. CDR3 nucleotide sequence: TGTGCCAGCAGTTACTCGGTCCAGTCCTCTGGAAACACCATATATTTT.

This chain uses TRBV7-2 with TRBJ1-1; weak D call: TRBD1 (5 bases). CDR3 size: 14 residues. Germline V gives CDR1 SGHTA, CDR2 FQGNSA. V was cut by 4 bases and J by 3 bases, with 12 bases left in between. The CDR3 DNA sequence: TGTGCCAGCAGCTCAACAGGAGGGTACACTGAAGCTTTCTTT. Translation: CASSSTGGYTEAFF.

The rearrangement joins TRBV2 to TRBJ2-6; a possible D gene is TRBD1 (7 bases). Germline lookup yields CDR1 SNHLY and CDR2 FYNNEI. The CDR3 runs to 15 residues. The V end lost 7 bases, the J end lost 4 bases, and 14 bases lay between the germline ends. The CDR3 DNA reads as TGTGCCAGCACCATCAGGGGGGCCGGGGCCAACGTCCTGACTTTC. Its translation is CASTIRGAGANVLTF.